The clone carrying this T cell receptor beta chain was seen a few times. Antigen specificity is unknown. The source of the sample is a study of CD8 T cells in ankylosing spondylitis. Overall study findings and caveats: Clones tied to disease were said to be significantly enriched in matched ankylosing spondylitis synovial fluid. Peripheral blood held disease-linked clones only at relatively low frequency, and these were CD8+. Seemingly distinctive of ankylosing spondylitis blood was a TCR beta motif formed by eight highly homologous variants.

Libraries for TCR beta were made by quantitative 5'-RACE with molecular barcodes. TCRdb processed the 5' RACE reads anew with MiXCR; each CDR3 protein has one entry. In the table there are about 390,000 distinct CDR3 sequences, around 24% of which are singletons. The CDR3 covers 16 residues. Germline-derived CDR1 and CDR2 are MDHEN and SYDVKM. Trimming stripped 6 bases from V and 0 bases from J, with 17 bases between. The sample was blood, either unsorted or a sorted T cell fraction (not recorded which). The source of this sequence is a male donor with ankylosing spondylitis. The gene calls are TRBV28 and TRBJ1-1; D gene unclear. The CDR3 DNA reads as TGTGCCAGCAGCATTCCCCCGGCCCGGGTGAACACTGAAGCTTTCTTT. Protein sequence: CASSIPPARVNTEAFF.